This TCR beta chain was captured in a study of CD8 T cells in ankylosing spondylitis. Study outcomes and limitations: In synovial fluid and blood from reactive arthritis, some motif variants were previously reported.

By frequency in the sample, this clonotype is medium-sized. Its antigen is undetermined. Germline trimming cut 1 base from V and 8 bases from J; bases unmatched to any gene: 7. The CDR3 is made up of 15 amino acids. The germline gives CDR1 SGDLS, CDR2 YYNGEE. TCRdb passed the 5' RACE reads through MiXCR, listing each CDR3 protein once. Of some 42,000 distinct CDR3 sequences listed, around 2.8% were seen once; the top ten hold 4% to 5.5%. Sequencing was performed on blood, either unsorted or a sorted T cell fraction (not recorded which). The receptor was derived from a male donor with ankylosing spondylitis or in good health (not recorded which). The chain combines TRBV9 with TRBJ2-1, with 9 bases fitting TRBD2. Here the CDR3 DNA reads TGTGCCAGCAGCGTACTAGCGGGAAGTTTGGATGAGCAGTTCTTC. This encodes CASSVLAGSLDEQFF.